The subject of this entry is one T cell receptor (beta chain). There is no known antigen for this receptor. No per-base quality is available; no much larger clone lies one base away. The record originates from a study of T cells in tuberculosis listed by TCRdb under 2018. In the study overall: To characterize T cells specific for the mycobacterial lipid antigen glucose monomycolate (GMM), the study used CD1B tetramers together with high-throughput TCR immunosequencing. IGRA-negative adolescents, IGRA-positive adolescents with latent tuberculosis and adults with active tuberculosis, approximately 11 per group, were compared in a South African clinical cohort. PBMC from active tuberculosis patients were archived either before standard anti-tuberculosis treatment began or within 7 days of the start of that treatment.

The patients with active tuberculosis were newly diagnosed, HIV-seronegative South African adults aged 18 years or older. Confirmation of active tuberculosis was obtained by positive sputum smear microscopy and/or positive M. tuberculosis culture. Unsorted cryopreserved PBMC were immunosequenced, covering on average roughly 98,000 T cells per clinical donor. The full study reports these points: Smaller mean NN-distances to GMM-specific TCRs were observed in active tuberculosis TCR-alpha repertoires than in IGRA-negative controls, suggesting clonal expansion of GMM-specific TCRs. Clinical samples were selected based on which cryopreserved specimens were available, and the active tuberculosis cases were adults whereas the controls were adolescents. An accuracy of 87% (AUROC approximately 0.91) was reached by a classifier using the diverse GMM-specific repertoire, compared with 60% to 70% accuracy when GEM motif frequencies were used. The smaller NN-distances were partly driven by shorter CDR3-alpha lengths in active tuberculosis patients, and the difference for TCR-beta did not reach statistical significance.

TCR libraries were generated with the immunoSEQ multiplex PCR assay, using TCR-beta and/or TCR-alpha/delta assays for each sample. The amplified TCR libraries were sequenced on the Illumina high-throughput platform. As for how the authors treated the data: Clustering and dimensionality reduction were performed using pairwise TCRdist distances among GMM-specific receptors from ex vivo sorted or in vitro expanded T cells. The score assigned to each clinical repertoire was mean NN-distance, meaning the average TCRdist to the nearest 10% of tetramer-positive reference sequences. GEM TCR motif frequency was calculated as the fraction of unique TCRs that matched known GEM sequences by V/J usage and CDR3 length. Active tuberculosis was classified by linear discriminant analysis with leave-one-out cross-validation, implemented in scikit-learn. TCRdb took over this immuneACCESS table, retaining in-frame rearrangements with V and J assigned. Such tables are incomplete; in checked studies, under half of the missing clones stem from an unresolved V gene, and the remainder is unexplained. Clonal size and the V and J genes are those of that table, whereas D and trimming came from the DNA. The sample table shows some 10,000 clones, and about 94% are seen once. The top ten clones comprise over 10% of the sample.

CDR1 SGHNT and CDR2 YYREEE were looked up in the germline V gene (reference sequence). The CDR3 holds 14 amino acids from the cysteine to the phenylalanine. CDR3 DNA is the only sequence kept; it has 42 bases, read in frame from the first base. The V end gives up 0 bases and the J end 5 bases, leaving 3 bases in the junction not matched to a gene. The origin of this receptor is an adult with tuberculosis. Material for sequencing was PBMCs. The V and J segments used are TRBV5-4 and TRBJ2-5; TRBD2 agrees with 8 junctional bases. The CDR3 region: CASSLAGGQETQYF. The DNA sequence is given as TGTGCCAGCAGCTTGGCGGGGGGGCAGGAGACCCAGTACTTC. Outside the CDR3, residues come from the reference TRBV5-4 and TRBJ2-5 proteins, so the full variable domain is: ETGVTQSPTHLIKTRGQQVTLRCSSQSGHNTVSWYQQALGQGPQFIFQYYREEENGRGNFPPRFSGLQFPNYSSELNVNALELDDSALYLCASSLAGGQETQYFGPGTRLLVL.